Following are 2 T cell receptor beta chains from one sample sequenced in a study of PD-L1 blockade in urothelial cancer. Sequenced by immunoSEQ multiplex PCR; TCRdb stores in-frame clones only, minus some. The sample holds about 52,000 clones, approximately 80% seen once. Source: PBMCs, taken around atezolizumab (anti-PD-L1) treatment. These receptors were collected from a man aged 70-80 years with urothelial cancer.

This chain uses TRBV7-9 with TRBJ1-1, with 12 bases identical to TRBD1. The CDR3 has 16 amino acids. V lost 2 bases, J lost 6 bases, and 7 bases stayed unmatched. CDR1 is SEHNR and CDR2 is FQNEAQ in the germline V gene (reference sequence). CDR3 sequence: CASSLRDRGLSAEAFF. The CDR3 nucleotides read TGTGCCAGCAGCTTACGGGACAGGGGGCTTAGCGCTGAAGCTTTCTTT. Full variable domain (outside the CDR3, taken from reference TRBV7-9 and TRBJ1-1): DTGVSQNPRHKITKRGQNVTFRCDPISEHNRLYWYRQTLGQGPEFLTYFQNEAQLEKSRLLSDRFSAERPKGSFSTLEIQRTEQGDSAMYLCASSLRDRGLSAEAFFGQGTRLTVV.

This chain joins TRBV7-8 and TRBJ2-1, with D uncertain. The CDR3 is 11 amino acids. Trimming pared 4 bases from V and 7 bases from J, leaving 5 bases between. Per the germline V gene, CDR1 is SGHVS and CDR2 is FQNEAQ. The CDR3 here is CASSSSNEQFF. The CDR3, as DNA: TGTGCCAGCAGCTCCTCGAATGAGCAGTTCTTC.